This entry lists 23 T cell receptor beta chains sequenced from one sample in a study of cytomegalovirus exposure and HLA in healthy donors. This PCR relied on a set of 60 Vbeta primers and 13 Jbeta primers. The data were produced by immunoSEQ multiplex PCR, yet TCRdb's version contains in-frame clones alone and is incomplete. The repertoire consists of around 230,000 clones, with roughly 78% occurring once and the leading ten covering about 0.5%. Sequencing was done on a sample of PBMCs. Receptor source: a boy aged 5-17 years in good health and CMV-seronegative.

V gene TRBV5-6 combines with J gene TRBJ1-1, with D perhaps matching TRBD1 (6 bases). The germline V gene encodes CDR1 SGHDT and CDR2 YYEEEE. The V end lost 2 bases, the J end lost 4 bases, and 9 bases lay between the germline ends. There are 13 residues in the CDR3. CDR3 loop: CASSFAGATEAFF. The CDR3 coding sequence is TGTGCCAGCAGCTTTGCGGGGGCCACTGAAGCTTTCTTT.

This chain uses TRBV11-3 with TRBJ1-2; the D gene is possibly TRBD1 (6 bases). CDR3 length: 13 residues. Between the trimmed V and J ends, which lost 5 bases and 8 bases, there was a span of 15 bases. Germline assignment: CDR1 SGHNT and CDR2 YENEEA. The CDR3 nucleotides read TGTGCCAGCAGCCCAGACAGGTCTGGCGGCTACACCTTC. Its translation: CASSPDRSGGYTF. Variable domain in full (rest from reference TRBV11-3 and TRBJ1-2): EAGVVQSPRYKIIEKKQPVAFWCNPISGHNTLYWYLQNLGQGPELLIRYENEEAVDDSQLPKDRFSAERLKGVDSTLKIQPAELGDSAVYLCASSPDRSGGYTFGSGTRLTVV.

This chain links TRBV5-5 with TRBJ1-5, with 8 bases aligning to TRBD1. The CDR3 has 14 residues. V lost 5 bases to trimming and J lost 5 bases; unmatched junction nucleotides: 6. Germline V gene data show CDR1 as SGHKS and CDR2 as YYEKEE (reference sequence). The CDR3 here is CASRRDRSYQPQHF. The CDR3 nucleotides are TGTGCCAGCAGACGGGACAGGTCATATCAGCCCCAGCATTTT.

This chain joins TRBV27 and TRBJ2-7; 8 bases are a match to TRBD1. This CDR3 contains 15 residues. Germline assignment: CDR1 MNHEY and CDR2 SMNVEV (reference sequence). The V gene end was trimmed by 3 bases and the J gene end by 5 bases; junction bases not matched to a gene: 9. CDR3 region: CASSFSRQGHHEQYF. For the CDR3, the DNA is TGTGCCAGCAGTTTTAGTCGACAGGGGCACCACGAGCAGTACTTC.

This clone was picked up a small number of times. V is TRBV19 and J is TRBJ2-1; TRBD2 matches at 13 bases. CDR1 is LNHDA, CDR2 SQIVND, per germline (reference sequence). This CDR3 contains 16 residues. J was trimmed by 3 bases and V by 4 bases; bases with no gene match: 3. The DNA of the CDR3 is TGTGCCAGTAGTACCCGGACTAGCGGGAGCTACAATGAGCAGTTCTTC. It is translated as CASSTRTSGSYNEQFF.

The gene calls are TRBV7-6 and TRBJ1-1; 10 nucleotides match TRBD1. V dropped 3 bases and J dropped 5; count of bases not matched to a gene: 6. Germline CDR1 is SGHVS and CDR2 is FNYEAQ. This CDR3 spans 15 amino acids. CDR3 in amino acids: CASSFPGQGETEAFF. The CDR3 DNA reads TGTGCCAGCAGCTTTCCAGGACAGGGGGAGACTGAAGCTTTCTTT.

V and J are TRBV6-5 and TRBJ1-1; D gene uncertain. This CDR3 is built from 11 residues. V shed 5 bases and J shed 7 bases, with 8 bases lying between them. The V gene's germline CDR1 is MNHEY and CDR2 SVGAGI. CDR3 loop: CASSQGGEAFF. The CDR3 nucleotides read TGTGCCAGCAGTCAAGGAGGTGAAGCTTTCTTT.

CDR3: CASSPSRLADTQYF. The CDR3 nucleotides read TGTGCCAGCAGCCCGTCTCGTCTAGCGGATACGCAGTATTTT. The gene calls are TRBV11-3 and TRBJ2-3; D possibly corresponds to TRBD2 (6 bases). Germline V gene data show CDR1 as SGHNT and CDR2 as YENEEA. The CDR3 has 14 amino acids. Between the trimmed V and J ends, which lost 5 bases and 6 bases, there was a span of 15 bases.

The V and J genes are TRBV6-5 and TRBJ2-1; 7 bases fit TRBD2. Unmatched junction bases numbered 10, after V lost 4 bases and J lost 10 bases. CDR1 is MNHEY and CDR2 is SVGAGI in the germline V gene. The CDR3 runs to 14 residues. The CDR3 protein is CASSSPGGGVEQFF. In DNA form, the CDR3 reads TGTGCCAGCAGTTCTCCGGGAGGAGGTGTCGAGCAGTTCTTC.

The chain carries TRBV15 and TRBJ1-5; no clear D gene. CDR1 and CDR2 from the germline V gene are LNHNV and YYDKDF (reference sequence). The CDR3 runs to 12 residues. Trimming removed 3 bases at V and 9 bases at J, with 9 bases between. For the CDR3, the DNA is TGTGCCACCAGCAGTCCTCCGGGGCCCCAGCATTTT. This sequence encodes CATSSPPGPQHF.

J is TRBJ1-1 and V is TRBV11-3, with unresolved D. Between the trimmed V and J ends, which lost 6 bases and 0 bases, there was a span of 11 bases. Germline assignment: CDR1 SGHNT and CDR2 YENEEA. The CDR3 is 14 amino acids. In DNA, the CDR3 is TGTGCCAGCAGTTTCTCACTCATGAACACTGAAGCTTTCTTT. This encodes CASSFSLMNTEAFF. Together with reference TRBV11-3 and TRBJ1-1, the CDR3 gives the full variable domain: EAGVVQSPRYKIIEKKQPVAFWCNPISGHNTLYWYLQNLGQGPELLIRYENEEAVDDSQLPKDRFSAERLKGVDSTLKIQPAELGDSAVYLCASSFSLMNTEAFFGQGTRLTVV.

Only a few counts were recorded for this clone. The chain carries TRBV10-2 and TRBJ1-1, with D perhaps matching TRBD1 (5 bases). Germline V lookup: CDR1 WSHSY, CDR2 SAAADI. The germline V and J ends were trimmed by 4 bases and 4 bases, with 7 bases remaining between them. The length of the CDR3 is 12 residues. In DNA form, the CDR3 reads TGCGCCAGCAGTGTGGGACTCACTGAAGCTTTCTTT. This translates into CASSVGLTEAFF.

This rearrangement joins TRBV6-5 to TRBJ1-1, with 8 nucleotides matching TRBD1. Germline CDR1 and CDR2: MNHEY and SVGAGI. CDR3 length: 15 amino acids. V lost 5 bases and J lost 8; bases outside the gene matches: 13. The CDR3 sequence: CASSAGTGAGYEAFF. CDR3 DNA sequence: TGTGCCAGCAGTGCTGGGACAGGCGCGGGCTACGAAGCTTTCTTT.

The chain is built from TRBV11-3 and TRBJ1-2; D uncertain. The V end was cut by 1 base, the J end by 6 bases, with 9 bases between. CDR1 and CDR2 from the germline V gene are SGHNT and YENEEA. The CDR3 length is 13 residues. In DNA, the CDR3 is TGTGCCAGCAGCTTAGGAGTTGAGGATGGCTACACCTTC. This codes for CASSLGVEDGYTF.

This chain joins TRBV11-2 and TRBJ2-5; 8 nucleotides agree with TRBD1. The CDR3 has 14 residues. V dropped 6 bases and J dropped 9; count of bases not matched to a gene: 12. Germline CDR1 reads SGHAT; CDR2 reads FQNNGV. This CDR3 reads CASRGTGGLRAQYF. The CDR3 DNA is TGTGCCAGCAGGGGGACAGGCGGTTTGAGGGCCCAGTACTTC.

This chain joins TRBV11-3 and TRBJ2-7, with 7 positions matching TRBD1. After removal of 3 bases from V and 0 bases from J, the junction contained 5 bases not matched to a gene. Germline loops: CDR1 SGHNT, CDR2 YENEEA. This CDR3 has 15 amino acids. For the CDR3, the DNA is TGTGCCAGCAGCTTGGCCGGGACAGACTCCTACGAGCAGTACTTC. As protein: CASSLAGTDSYEQYF.

This sequence joins TRBV9 and TRBJ2-7, with TRBD2 identical over 9 bases. Losses at the gene ends were 3 bases for V and 5 bases for J; bases not matched to a gene: 9. CDR3 length equals 15 residues. Germline V gene sequence: CDR1 SGDLS, CDR2 YYNGEE. The CDR3 DNA sequence: TGTGCCAGCAGCGCGCGACAGGGCGGGGGGGACGAGCAGTACTTC. Translating it yields CASSARQGGGDEQYF.

The sample holds one count of this clone. This chain connects TRBV19 to TRBJ1-4, with TRBD1 as a possible D gene (5 bases). Germline values: CDR1 LNHDA, CDR2 SQIVND (reference sequence). V lost 3 bases, J lost 2 bases, and 19 bases lay in between. The CDR3 has 18 amino acids. CDR3 loop: CASSIWGAPGPTNEKLFF. Here the CDR3 DNA reads TGTGCCAGTAGTATTTGGGGCGCACCCGGCCCCACTAATGAAAAACTGTTTTTT.

V is TRBV2 and J is TRBJ2-1; 9 nucleotides line up with TRBD2. The CDR3 extends over 16 amino acids. Germline V CDR1 and CDR2: SNHLY, FYNNEI. Trimming at V came to 8 bases and at J to 4 bases, leaving 12 bases not matched to a gene. The CDR3 bases are TGTGCCAGCGTGCGAGAAAGCGGGAGGTCTTACAATGAGCAGTTCTTC. Amino acid sequence: CASVRESGRSYNEQFF.

The chain is built from TRBV27 and TRBJ2-4; 13 bases are a match to TRBD2. Germline CDR1 is MNHEY and CDR2 is SMNVEV (reference sequence). J gave up 11 bases and V 4 bases, and 5 bases lay outside the gene matches. CDR3 length: 14 amino acids. The CDR3 spells CASSSRTSGSVQYF. CDR3 DNA: TGTGCCAGCAGTTCTCGGACTAGCGGGAGCGTTCAGTACTTC.

The V and J genes are TRBV5-5 and TRBJ1-2; 7 positions match TRBD1. V was pared by 4 bases and J by 0 bases, with 6 bases of the junction left unmatched. The CDR3 runs to 15 residues. Looked up from germline, CDR1 is SGHKS and CDR2 is YYEKEE (reference sequence). The CDR3 DNA sequence: TGTGCCAGCAGCCCACCGGGACAGCCTAACTATGGCTACACCTTC. Translation: CASSPPGQPNYGYTF.

The CDR3 sequence: CASSSSGRADTQYF. The CDR3 nucleotides read TGCGCCAGCAGCTCTAGCGGGAGGGCAGATACGCAGTATTTT. The chain carries TRBV5-1 and TRBJ2-3, with 12 bases fitting TRBD2. CDR3 length: 14 residues. Germline trimming cut 3 bases from V and 4 bases from J; bases unmatched to any gene: 0. Per the germline V gene, CDR1 is SGHRS and CDR2 is YFSETQ. Supplemented by reference TRBV5-1 and TRBJ2-3, the full variable domain reads KAGVTQTPRYLIKTRGQQVTLSCSPISGHRSVSWYQQTPGQGLQFLFEYFSETQRNKGNFPGRFSGRQFSNSRSEMNVSTLELGDSALYLCASSSSGRADTQYFGPGTRLTVL.

The V gene is TRBV7-8, the J gene TRBJ1-6; TRBD1 is a possible D gene (6 bases). Trimming took 5 bases from V and 8 from J, leaving 16 bases between them. The germline gives CDR1 SGHVS, CDR2 FQNEAQ. This CDR3 comprises 15 residues. CDR3 DNA: TGTGCCAGCAGCCCCAGTAGGACAGCCTATTCACCCCTCCACTTT. This gives the protein CASSPSRTAYSPLHF.